This T cell receptor (beta chain) was found in a study of regulatory T cells in long-lasting Graves disease. Study conclusions and caveats: Patients whose Graves' disease persisted exhibited lower TCR diversity than those newly diagnosed.

There are many counts of this clonotype. Antigen: not known. Assembly of TCR beta libraries relied on iRepertoire HTBI primers together with Arm-PCR of CDR3 regions. TCRdb used MiXCR to reprocess the multiplex PCR reads, holding one entry per CDR3 protein. The sample carries roughly 430,000 distinct CDR3 sequences, about 17% recorded once. Time point given: newly diagnosed GD, antithyroid drugs for less than 3 months. Making the TCR library involved RNA that had been extracted from PBMCs. Collection of peripheral blood (nine milliliters) was done using EDTA tubes. The CDR3 length is 19 residues. V was clipped by 1 base and J by 3 bases, with 22 bases between them. Germline assignment: CDR1 MGHRA and CDR2 YSYEKL. This sample also belongs to another study, concerning T cells in Graves' hyperthyroidism and ophthalmopathy. From that report: Graves' hyperthyroidism was deemed stable given no ophthalmopathy progression within 18 months. HTBI primers were used for first-round RT-PCR of the TCR CDR3.

The TCR comes from a woman in her twenties or thirties with Graves disease. The sample consisted of peripheral blood mononuclear cells (PBMCs), taken at new diagnosis, from a patient treated with antithyroid drugs. The chain uses TRBV4-1 and TRBJ2-1; D may be TRBD2 (7 bases). The CDR3 DNA reads as TGCGCCAGCAGCCAAGGTCTCCCCGGGGAGGGGGTCGGCTACAATGAGCAGTTCTTC. Its protein product is CASSQGLPGEGVGYNEQFF.